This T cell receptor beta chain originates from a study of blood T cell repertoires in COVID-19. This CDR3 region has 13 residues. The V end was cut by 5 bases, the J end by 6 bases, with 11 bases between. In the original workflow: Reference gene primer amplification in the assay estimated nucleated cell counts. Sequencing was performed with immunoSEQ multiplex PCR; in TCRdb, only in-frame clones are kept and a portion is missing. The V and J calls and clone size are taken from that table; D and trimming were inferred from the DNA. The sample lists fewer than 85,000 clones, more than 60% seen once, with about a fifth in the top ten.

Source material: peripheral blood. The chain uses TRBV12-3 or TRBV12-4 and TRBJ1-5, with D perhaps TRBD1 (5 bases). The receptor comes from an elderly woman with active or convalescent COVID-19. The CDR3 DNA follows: TGTGCCAGCAGTCAAGACCAGGGTCAGCCCCAGCATTTT. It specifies CASSQDQGQPQHF.